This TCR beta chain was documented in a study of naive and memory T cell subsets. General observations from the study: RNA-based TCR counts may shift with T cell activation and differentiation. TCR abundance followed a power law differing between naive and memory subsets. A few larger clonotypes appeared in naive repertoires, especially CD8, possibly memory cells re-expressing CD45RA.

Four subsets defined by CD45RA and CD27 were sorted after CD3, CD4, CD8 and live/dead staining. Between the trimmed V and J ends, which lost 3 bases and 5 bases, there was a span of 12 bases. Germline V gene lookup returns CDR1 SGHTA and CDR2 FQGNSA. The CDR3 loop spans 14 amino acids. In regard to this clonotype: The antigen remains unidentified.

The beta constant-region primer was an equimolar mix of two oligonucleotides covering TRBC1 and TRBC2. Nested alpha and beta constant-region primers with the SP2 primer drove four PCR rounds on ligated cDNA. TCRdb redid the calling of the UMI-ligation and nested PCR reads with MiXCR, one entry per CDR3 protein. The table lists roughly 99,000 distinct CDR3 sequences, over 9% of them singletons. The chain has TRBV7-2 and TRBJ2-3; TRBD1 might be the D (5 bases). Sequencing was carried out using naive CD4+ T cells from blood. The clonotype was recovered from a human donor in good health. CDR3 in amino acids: CASSFRQTIDTQYF. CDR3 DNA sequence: TGTGCCAGCAGCTTCCGACAGACGATAGATACGCAGTATTTT.